A selection of T cell receptor beta chains follows, all from one sample in a study of control samples from healthy donors and cancer patients. Measured with immunoSEQ multiplex PCR; TCRdb has only the in-frame clones, and not every one. The table records roughly 130,000 clones, approximately 95% of them present only once. The specimen was blood. The receptors shown here come from a man aged 25-40 years in good health. CDR3s include the opening cysteine and the closing phenylalanine or tryptophan. D genes are given only for firm matches. Not all rows give a size; the values are once, few, many and, for expanded clones, a class.

NA NA TRBJ2-1 TRBV30 CAWSTRYNEQFF TGTGCCTGGAGTACTAGATACAATGAGCAGTTCTTC
NA NA TRBJ2-7 TRBV6-6 CASSSGVYEQYF TGTGCCAGCAGTTCAGGAGTGTACGAGCAGTACTTC
TRBD1 NA TRBJ2-1 TRBV30 CAWDTGGIRGEQFF TGTGCCTGGGATACAGGGGGAATCCGGGGTGAGCAGTTCTTC
NA NA TRBJ1-1 TRBV6-6 CASSYLGLNTEAFF TGTGCCAGCAGTTACTTGGGATTGAACACTGAAGCTTTCTTT
NA once TRBJ1-1 TRBV9 CASSVGPGSSLTEAFF TGTGCCAGCAGCGTCGGACCGGGCTCGAGCCTCACTGAAGCTTTCTTT
TRBD2 NA TRBJ2-1 TRBV20-1 CSATELAGVSYNEQFF TGCAGTGCTACTGAGCTAGCGGGGGTTTCCTACAATGAGCAGTTCTTC
NA NA TRBJ2-6 TRBV19 CASGEKSSGANVLTF TGTGCCAGTGGTGAGAAAAGCTCTGGGGCCAACGTCCTGACTTTC
NA NA TRBJ2-6 TRBV11-3 CASSSQGRTEDSGANVLTF TGTGCCAGCAGCTCCCAGGGGCGGACGGAGGACTCTGGGGCCAACGTCCTGACTTTC
NA NA TRBJ2-1 TRBV7-9 CASSLSYTGRSSYNEQFF TGTGCCAGCAGCTTATCGTACACGGGGCGAAGCTCCTACAATGAGCAGTTCTTC
TRBD1 NA TRBJ1-5 TRBV4-1 CASRPQGARSNQPQHF TGCGCCAGCAGACCACAGGGGGCTAGGAGCAATCAGCCCCAGCATTTT
NA NA TRBJ2-7 TRBV5-6 CASSPLVGYEQYF TGTGCCAGCAGCCCCCTGGTAGGTTACGAGCAGTACTTC
NA NA TRBJ1-6 TRBV2 CASSEDSNSPLHF TGTGCCAGCAGTGAGGATTCAAATTCACCCCTCCACTTT
NA NA TRBJ2-2 TRBV6-5 CASSPTTGELFF TGTGCCAGCAGTCCTACAACCGGGGAGCTGTTTTTT
NA NA TRBJ2-5 TRBV5-8 CASSPRTGRETQYF TGTGCCAGCAGCCCCCGGACTGGGCGGGAGACCCAGTACTTC
NA NA TRBJ1-4 TRBV12-5 CASGLGSRGGGEKLFF TGTGCTAGTGGTTTGGGTTCACGGGGTGGGGGAGAAAAACTGTTTTTT
TRBD1 NA TRBJ1-2 TRBV3-1/TRBV3-2 CASSQDHEGGDYGYTF TGTGCCAGCAGCCAAGATCATGAAGGGGGCGACTATGGCTACACCTTC
TRBD1 NA TRBJ1-5 TRBV9 CASSEGTGLNQPQHF TGTGCCAGCAGCGAGGGGACAGGGCTCAATCAGCCCCAGCATTTT
NA NA TRBJ1-4 TRBV6-2/TRBV6-3 CASSALLPGATNEKLFF TGTGCCAGCAGCGCCCTGCTCCCCGGAGCAACTAATGAAAAACTGTTTTTT
NA NA TRBJ2-4 TRBV4-1 CASSHPLTALAKNIQYF TGCGCCAGCAGCCACCCCCTGACAGCACTAGCCAAAAACATTCAGTACTTC
NA NA TRBJ1-3 TRBV25-1 CASSESGRNTIYF TGTGCCAGCAGTGAATCAGGGCGGAACACCATATATTTT
NA NA TRBJ1-2 TRBV7-9 CASSLGRVYGYTF TGTGCCAGCAGCTTGGGCAGGGTGTATGGCTACACCTTC
NA NA TRBJ1-1 TRBV30 CALGRVPNTEAFF TGTGCCTTGGGTCGGGTCCCGAACACTGAAGCTTTCTTT
NA NA TRBJ1-6 TRBV7-9 CASSFFGGGDNSPLHF TGTGCCAGCAGCTTTTTCGGTGGGGGGGATAATTCACCCCTCCACTTT
TRBD1 NA TRBJ1-2 TRBV6-5 CASSLDRGDGYTF TGTGCCAGCAGTTTAGACAGGGGGGATGGCTACACCTTC
NA NA TRBJ2-3 TRBV4-3 CASSQDRGSTDTQYF TGCGCCAGCAGCCAAGATAGAGGTAGCACAGATACGCAGTATTTT
TRBD1 NA TRBJ1-2 TRBV4-3 CASSQDRTGSYGYTF TGCGCCAGCAGCCAAGATCGGACAGGGTCCTATGGCTACACCTTC
NA NA TRBJ1-5 TRBV6-2/TRBV6-3 CASSAQGMRQPQHF TGTGCCAGCAGTGCTCAGGGGATGAGGCAGCCCCAGCATTTT
TRBD2 NA TRBJ2-2 TRBV7-2 CASSLVTSGAKGGELFF TGTGCCAGCAGCTTAGTGACTAGCGGCGCGAAGGGCGGGGAGCTGTTTTTT
TRBD2 NA TRBJ2-1 TRBV2 CASSVRGGLDEQFF TGTGCCAGCAGTGTGCGGGGGGGCCTCGATGAGCAGTTCTTC
TRBD2 NA TRBJ2-7 TRBV25-1 CASSSLAGGSYEQYF TGTGCCAGCAGTTCACTAGCGGGGGGCTCCTACGAGCAGTACTTC
NA NA TRBJ1-6 TRBV5-4 CASSLGPTSSYNSPLHF TGTGCCAGCAGCTTGGGGCCGACTAGCTCCTATAATTCACCCCTCCACTTT
NA NA TRBJ2-3 TRBV7-2 CASSSRPGADTQYF TGTGCCAGCAGCTCACGTCCGGGGGCCGATACGCAGTATTTT
TRBD1 once TRBJ1-5 TRBV27 CASAGQGRNQPQHF TGTGCCAGCGCCGGACAGGGAAGGAATCAGCCCCAGCATTTT
TRBD2 NA TRBJ2-1 TRBV7-3 CASSLGGVTAKSQFF TGTGCCAGCAGCTTAGGGGGGGTGACAGCCAAATCGCAGTTCTTC
TRBD1 NA TRBJ1-2 TRBV30 CAWAKWDSSNYGYTF TGTGCCTGGGCTAAGTGGGACAGCTCTAACTATGGCTACACCTTC
NA NA TRBJ1-5 TRBV5-6 CASSLGGPGQPQHF TGTGCCAGCAGCTTGGGGGGGCCGGGTCAGCCCCAGCATTTT
NA NA TRBJ1-2 TRBV7-2 CASSSPQGNNYGYTF TGTGCCAGCAGCTCCCCCCAGGGGAACAACTATGGCTACACCTTC
NA NA TRBJ1-4 TRBV19 CASSIDPGRKEKLFF TGTGCCAGTAGTATAGATCCGGGACGGAAAGAAAAACTGTTTTTT
NA NA TRBJ2-3 TRBV3-1/TRBV3-2 CASSQEKGGPDTQYF TGTGCCAGCAGCCAAGAGAAGGGTGGCCCAGATACGCAGTATTTT
NA NA TRBJ2-6 TRBV7-9 CASSRLPSEFSGANVLTF TGTGCCAGCAGCCGTTTACCCAGCGAATTCTCTGGGGCCAACGTCCTGACTTTC
NA NA TRBJ2-4 TRBV7-2 CASSEGHSLNIQYF TGTGCCAGCAGTGAGGGACATTCCCTAAACATTCAGTACTTC
NA NA TRBJ2-7 TRBV27 CASSFGTATYEQYF TGTGCCAGCAGTTTCGGGACGGCGACCTACGAGCAGTACTTC
TRBD1 once TRBJ2-6 TRBV5-4 CASSWGRTGGTSGANVLTF TGTGCCAGCAGCTGGGGGCGGACAGGGGGTACCTCTGGGGCCAACGTCCTGACTTTC
TRBD2 NA TRBJ2-3 TRBV12-3/TRBV12-4 CASSFRGGDTQYF TGTGCCAGCAGTTTCCGGGGGGGAGATACGCAGTATTTT
NA NA TRBJ2-1 TRBV29-1 CSVEDRVNEQFF TGCAGCGTTGAAGATAGGGTGAATGAGCAGTTCTTC
NA NA TRBJ2-5 TRBV5-6 CASSIRGRETQYF TGTGCCAGCAGTATTAGGGGGAGGGAGACCCAGTACTTC
NA NA TRBJ2-5 TRBV2 CASSPEGDYKQTQYF TGTGCCAGCAGCCCTGAGGGGGACTATAAGCAGACCCAGTACTTC
NA NA TRBJ2-5 TRBV27 CASSFVGSRETQYF TGTGCCAGCAGTTTCGTAGGAAGCCGGGAGACCCAGTACTTC
NA once TRBJ1-1 TRBV7-2 CASSLGLTNTEAFF TGTGCCAGCAGCTTAGGACTGACGAACACTGAAGCTTTCTTT
NA NA TRBJ1-3 TRBV7-2 CASSPDSGNTIYF TGTGCCAGCAGCCCCGACTCTGGAAACACCATATATTTT